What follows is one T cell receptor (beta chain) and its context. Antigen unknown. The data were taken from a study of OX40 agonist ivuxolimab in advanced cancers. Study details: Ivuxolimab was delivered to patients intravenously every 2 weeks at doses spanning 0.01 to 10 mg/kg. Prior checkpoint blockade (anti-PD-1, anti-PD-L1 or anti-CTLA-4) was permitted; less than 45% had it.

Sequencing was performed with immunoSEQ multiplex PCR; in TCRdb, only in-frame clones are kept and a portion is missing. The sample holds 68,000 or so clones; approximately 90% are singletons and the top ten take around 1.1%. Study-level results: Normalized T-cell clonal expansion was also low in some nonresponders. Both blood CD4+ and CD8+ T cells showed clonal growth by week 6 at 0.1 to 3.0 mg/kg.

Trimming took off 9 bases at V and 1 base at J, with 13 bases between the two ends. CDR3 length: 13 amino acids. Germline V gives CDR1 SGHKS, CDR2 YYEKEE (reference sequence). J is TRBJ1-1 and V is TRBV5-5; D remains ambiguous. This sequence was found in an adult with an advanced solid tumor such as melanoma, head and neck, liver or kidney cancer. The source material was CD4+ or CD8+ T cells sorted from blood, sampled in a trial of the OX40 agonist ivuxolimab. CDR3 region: CATSLIENTEAFF. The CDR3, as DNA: TGTGCCACATCCTTAATAGAGAACACTGAAGCTTTCTTT.